A single sample is the source of the 8 T cell receptor beta chains below, sequenced in a study of radiotherapy plus CTLA-4 blockade in lung cancer. Here immunoSEQ multiplex PCR was the method, and the copy in TCRdb shows in-frame clones only, minus some. Of around 110,000 clones in the sample, 85% were seen once. The sample here was peripheral blood, taken from a patient treated with radiotherapy plus ipilimumab. All receptors come from a human donor with non-small cell lung cancer that progressed on radiotherapy plus ipilimumab. Some clones in this sample may be carry-over from other donors' samples.

Only one count was recorded for this clone. The chain joins TRBV7-2 to TRBJ2-7, with a possible D match to TRBD2 (6 bases). The CDR3 is 15 amino acids. Germline values: CDR1 SGHTA, CDR2 FQGNSA. The V and J ends lost 3 bases and 1 base respectively, with 13 bases between them. CDR3 amino acids: CASSFQGLISYEQYF. Here the CDR3 DNA reads TGTGCCAGCAGCTTCCAAGGACTAATATCCTACGAGCAGTACTTC.

This clone was detected only a few times. Here the CDR3 DNA reads TGTGCCAGCAGTTACGGGAGGGGGGGGGAGACCCAGTACTTC. It specifies CASSYGRGGETQYF. This rearrangement joins TRBV6-5 to TRBJ2-5; maybe TRBD2 (7 bases). From germline, CDR1 is MNHEY and CDR2 SVGAGI. Trimming left V 2 bases short and J 5 bases short, with 12 bases between. This CDR3 has 14 residues.

The V call is TRBV5-4, the J call TRBJ2-1, with 8 bases lining up with TRBD1. The CDR3 extends over 15 amino acids. CDR1 and CDR2 (germline): SGHNT, YYREEE (reference sequence). V shed 0 bases, J shed 4 bases, and the junction held 3 bases outside the gene matches. CDR3 sequence (DNA): TGTGCCAGCAGCTTGGGGACAGGGTATTACAATGAGCAGTTCTTC. It specifies CASSLGTGYYNEQFF. The full variable domain, its missing parts supplied by reference TRBV5-4 and TRBJ2-1, is ETGVTQSPTHLIKTRGQQVTLRCSSQSGHNTVSWYQQALGQGPQFIFQYYREEENGRGNFPPRFSGLQFPNYSSELNVNALELDDSALYLCASSLGTGYYNEQFFGPGTRLTVL.

This chain links TRBV5-4 with TRBJ2-7; TRBD2 is a possible D gene (5 bases). This CDR3 is built from 16 residues. CDR1 is SGHNT and CDR2 is YYREEE in the germline V gene (reference sequence). Trimming left V 4 bases short and J 3 bases short, with 20 bases between. The CDR3 DNA reads as TGTGCCAGCAGCCCCCCGGGATCCCTGACGAACTACGAGCAGTACTTC. Translated, it gives CASSPPGSLTNYEQYF.

This sequence joins TRBV9 and TRBJ2-7, with D maybe TRBD2 (5 bases). With 0 bases removed from V and 1 base from J, the gap between germline ends came to 11 bases. Germline V CDR1 and CDR2: SGDLS, YYNGEE. CDR3 length: 15 residues. The CDR3 reads CASSVGSGYSYEQYF. The CDR3 DNA is TGTGCCAGCAGCGTAGGGTCGGGATATTCCTACGAGCAGTACTTC.

The chain recombines TRBV4-3 with TRBJ2-1, with TRBD2 matching over 7 bases. Trimming cost V 1 base and J 10 bases; bases outside gene matches: 13. This CDR3 has 16 residues. CDR1 and CDR2 from the germline V gene are LGHNA and YSLEER. CDR3 coding DNA: TGCGCCAGCAGCCAAGCCCCGGGACTACCTACTGGAGAGCAGTTCTTC. It specifies CASSQAPGLPTGEQFF.

V usage is TRBV4-2 and J usage is TRBJ1-4, with D possibly TRBD1 on 6 matching bases. This CDR3 contains 16 residues. Trimming removed 3 bases from V and 8 bases from J, with 19 bases in between. From germline, CDR1 is LGHNA and CDR2 YNFKEQ. CDR3: CASSQAHRALYEKLFF. CDR3 coding DNA: TGTGCCAGCAGCCAGGCCCACAGGGCTTTATACGAAAAACTGTTTTTT.

This clone ranks as medium-sized. This chain joins TRBV28 and TRBJ1-2, with a possible D match to TRBD1 (6 bases). This CDR3 is built from 14 residues. Trimming left V 2 bases short and J 2 bases short, with 9 bases between. Germline CDR1 is MDHEN and CDR2 is SYDVKM. Here the CDR3 DNA reads TGTGCCAGCAGTTTAGGGCAGGGGAACTATGGCTACACCTTC. It encodes CASSLGQGNYGYTF.